This T cell receptor beta chain appears in the sequencing data of a study of blood T cell repertoires in COVID-19. Study context: Collection of acute and convalescent COVID-19 samples took place in the United States, Italy and Spain. From T cells, B-cell-depleted T cells, or PBMCs came the material, which was cDNA or gDNA.

Germline CDR1 is LGHDT and CDR2 is YNNKEL (reference sequence). The CDR3 is 12 amino acids. Trimming left V 2 bases short and J 7 bases short, with 5 bases between. Assay: immunoSEQ multiplex PCR; the TCRdb copy retains only in-frame clones and omits some. This table has 350,000 to 400,000 clones, 89% appearing once. The sample was peripheral blood. The chain combines TRBV3-1 (or the pseudogene TRBV3-2) with TRBJ2-2; D unclear. The sequence came from a woman in her 30s with COVID-19, enrolled during active disease. The CDR3: CASSQNLGELFF. The CDR3 bases are TGTGCCAGCAGCCAAAATCTCGGGGAGCTGTTTTTT.